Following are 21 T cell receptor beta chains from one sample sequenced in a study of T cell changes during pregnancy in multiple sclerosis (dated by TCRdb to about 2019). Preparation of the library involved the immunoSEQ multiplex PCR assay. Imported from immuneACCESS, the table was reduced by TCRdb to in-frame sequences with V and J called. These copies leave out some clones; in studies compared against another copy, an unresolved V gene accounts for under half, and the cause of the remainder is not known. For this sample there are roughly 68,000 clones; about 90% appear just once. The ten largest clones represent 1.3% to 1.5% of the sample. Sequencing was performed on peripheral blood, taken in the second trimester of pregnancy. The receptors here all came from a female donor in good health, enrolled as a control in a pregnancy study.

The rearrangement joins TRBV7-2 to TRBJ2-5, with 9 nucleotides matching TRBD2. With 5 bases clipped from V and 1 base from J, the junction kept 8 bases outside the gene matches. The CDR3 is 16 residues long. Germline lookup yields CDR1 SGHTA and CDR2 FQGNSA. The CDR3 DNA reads TGTGCCAGCAGCCTCAGGACTAGCGCCCCCCAAGAGACCCAGTACTTC. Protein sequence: CASSLRTSAPQETQYF.

This CDR3 is CASSLLAGSSSYEQYF. CDR3 sequence (DNA): TGTGCCAGCAGTTTACTAGCGGGTTCCAGCTCCTACGAGCAGTACTTC. The chain combines TRBV27 with TRBJ2-7; 8 bases align to TRBD2. This CDR3 is 16 amino acids long. V lost 2 bases, J lost 0 bases, and 6 bases stayed unmatched. Germline assignment: CDR1 MNHEY and CDR2 SMNVEV (reference sequence).

For the CDR3, the DNA is TGTGCCAGCAGCTTAATGCTAGACAGGGAAGCTTTCTTT. This translates into CASSLMLDREAFF. The chain is built from TRBV11-2 and TRBJ1-1, with D possibly TRBD1 on 6 matching bases. This CDR3 contains 13 residues. Germline CDR1 reads SGHAT; CDR2 reads FQNNGV. V lost 2 bases, J lost 8 bases, and 12 bases lay in between.

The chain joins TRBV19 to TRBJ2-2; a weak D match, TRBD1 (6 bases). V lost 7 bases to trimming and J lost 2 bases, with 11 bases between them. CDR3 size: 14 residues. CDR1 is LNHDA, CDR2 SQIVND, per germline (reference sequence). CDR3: CASTSGVNTGELFF. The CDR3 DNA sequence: TGTGCCAGTACCTCAGGGGTTAACACCGGGGAGCTGTTTTTT.

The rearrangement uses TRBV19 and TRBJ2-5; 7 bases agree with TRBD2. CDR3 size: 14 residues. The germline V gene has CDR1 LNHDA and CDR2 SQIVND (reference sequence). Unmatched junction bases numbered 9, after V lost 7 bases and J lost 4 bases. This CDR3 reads CASNYGREGETQYF. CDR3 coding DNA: TGTGCCAGTAACTATGGGAGGGAGGGAGAGACCCAGTACTTC.

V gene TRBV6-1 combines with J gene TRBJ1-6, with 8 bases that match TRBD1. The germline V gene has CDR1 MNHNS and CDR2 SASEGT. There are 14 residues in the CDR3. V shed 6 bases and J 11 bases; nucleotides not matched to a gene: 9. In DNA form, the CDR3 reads TGTGCCAGCAGGACAGGGGCCCCCGAGGCACCCCTCCACTTT. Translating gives CASRTGAPEAPLHF.

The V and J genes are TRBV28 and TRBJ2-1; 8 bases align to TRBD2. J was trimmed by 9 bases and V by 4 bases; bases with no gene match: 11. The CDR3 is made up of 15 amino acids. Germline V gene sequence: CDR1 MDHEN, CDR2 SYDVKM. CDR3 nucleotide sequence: TGTGCCAGCAGTTCACCTAGCGGGCGTGCGTTTGAGCAGTTCTTC. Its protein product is CASSSPSGRAFEQFF.

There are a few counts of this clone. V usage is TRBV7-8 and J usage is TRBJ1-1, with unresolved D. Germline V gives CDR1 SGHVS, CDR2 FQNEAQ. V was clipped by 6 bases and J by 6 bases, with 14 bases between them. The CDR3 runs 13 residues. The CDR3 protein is CASSNTLGAEAFF. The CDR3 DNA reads TGTGCCAGCAGTAATACCTTGGGCGCTGAAGCTTTCTTT.

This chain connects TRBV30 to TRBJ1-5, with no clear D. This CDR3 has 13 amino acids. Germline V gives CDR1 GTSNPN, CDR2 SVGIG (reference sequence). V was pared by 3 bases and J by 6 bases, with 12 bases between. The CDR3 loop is CAWRDGVGQPQHF. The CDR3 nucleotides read TGTGCCTGGAGGGACGGGGTGGGTCAGCCCCAGCATTTT. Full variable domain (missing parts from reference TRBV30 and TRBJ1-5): SQTIHQWPATLVQPVGSPLSLECTVEGTSNPNLYWYRQAAGRGLQLLFYSVGIGQISSEVPQNLSASRPQDRQFILSSKKLLLSDSGFYLCAWRDGVGQPQHFGDGTRLSIL.

CDR3 region: CASSQDNSYEQYF. CDR3 nucleotides: TGTGCCAGCAGCCAGGACAACTCCTACGAGCAGTACTTC. The chain couples TRBV7-9 to TRBJ2-7; tentative D call: TRBD1 (5 bases). The CDR3 runs to 13 residues. V lost 5 bases and J lost 0, with 8 bases in between. The germline V gene has CDR1 SEHNR and CDR2 FQNEAQ (reference sequence).

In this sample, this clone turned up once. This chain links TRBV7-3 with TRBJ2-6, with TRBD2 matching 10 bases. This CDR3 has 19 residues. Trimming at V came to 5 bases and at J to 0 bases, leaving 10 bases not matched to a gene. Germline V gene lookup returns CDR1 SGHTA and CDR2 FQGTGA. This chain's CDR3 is CASSATGTSVLSGANVLTF. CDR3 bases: TGTGCCAGCAGCGCGACCGGGACTAGCGTTCTCTCTGGGGCCAACGTCCTGACTTTC.

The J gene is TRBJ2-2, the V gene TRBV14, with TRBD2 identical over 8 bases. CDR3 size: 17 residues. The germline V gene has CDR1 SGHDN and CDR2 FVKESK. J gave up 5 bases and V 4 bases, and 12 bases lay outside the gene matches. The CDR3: CASSRLREASRTGELFF. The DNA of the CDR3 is TGTGCCAGCAGCCGGTTGCGGGAGGCCTCGAGGACCGGGGAGCTGTTTTTT.

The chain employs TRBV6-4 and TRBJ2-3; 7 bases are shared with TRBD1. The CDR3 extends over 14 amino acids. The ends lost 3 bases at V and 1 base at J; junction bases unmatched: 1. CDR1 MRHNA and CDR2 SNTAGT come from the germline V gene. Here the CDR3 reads CASSETGGTDTQYF. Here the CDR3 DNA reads TGTGCCAGCAGTGAAACAGGGGGCACAGATACGCAGTATTTT.

The chain's CDR3 is CASSPTRGEETQYF. CDR3 DNA: TGTGCCAGCAGTCCTACTCGGGGGGAAGAGACCCAGTACTTC. V usage is TRBV2 and J usage is TRBJ2-5, with 7 nucleotides matching TRBD2. Germline V CDR1 and CDR2: SNHLY, FYNNEI. The CDR3 spans 14 residues. The junction had 6 bases not matched to a gene; V was cut back by 5 bases and J by 3 bases.

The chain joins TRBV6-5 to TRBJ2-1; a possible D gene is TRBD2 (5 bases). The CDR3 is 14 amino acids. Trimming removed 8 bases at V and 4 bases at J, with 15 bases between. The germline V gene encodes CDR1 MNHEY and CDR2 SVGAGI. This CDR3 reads CASALRWEYNEQFF. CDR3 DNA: TGTGCCAGCGCCCTCCGGTGGGAGTACAATGAGCAGTTCTTC.

The CDR3 protein is CASSQGQRIYTDTQYF. CDR3 sequence (DNA): TGCGCCAGCAGCCAAGGTCAGAGGATCTACACAGATACGCAGTATTTT. The V call is TRBV4-1, the J call TRBJ2-3; D unclear. Germline V lookup: CDR1 MGHRA, CDR2 YSYEKL. The CDR3 is made up of 16 amino acids. Trimming took 1 base from V and 2 from J, leaving 13 bases between them.

The CDR3 DNA reads TGCGCCAGCAGCTTGGGGGACAGGGACAACAATGAGCAGTTCTTC. It encodes CASSLGDRDNNEQFF. The V call is TRBV5-1, the J call TRBJ2-1; 9 positions agree with TRBD1. Trimming took 0 bases from V and 5 from J; bases not matched to a gene: 3. Germline V gene sequence: CDR1 SGHRS, CDR2 YFSETQ. The CDR3 extends over 15 amino acids. Variable domain in full (rest from reference TRBV5-1 and TRBJ2-1): KAGVTQTPRYLIKTRGQQVTLSCSPISGHRSVSWYQQTPGQGLQFLFEYFSETQRNKGNFPGRFSGRQFSNSRSEMNVSTLELGDSALYLCASSLGDRDNNEQFFGPGTRLTVL.

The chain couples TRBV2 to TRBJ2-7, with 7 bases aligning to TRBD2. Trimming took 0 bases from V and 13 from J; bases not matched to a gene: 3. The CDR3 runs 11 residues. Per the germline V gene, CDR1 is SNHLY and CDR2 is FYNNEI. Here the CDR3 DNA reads TGTGCCAGCAGTGAAGCGCGGGAGACTTACTTC. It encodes CASSEARETYF.

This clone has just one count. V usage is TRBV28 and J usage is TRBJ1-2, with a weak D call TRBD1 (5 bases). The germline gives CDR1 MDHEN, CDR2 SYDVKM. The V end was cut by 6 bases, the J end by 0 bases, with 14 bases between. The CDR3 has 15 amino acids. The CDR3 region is CASSTPGLTNYGYTF. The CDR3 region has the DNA TGTGCCAGCAGCACGCCGGGACTTACTAACTATGGCTACACCTTC.

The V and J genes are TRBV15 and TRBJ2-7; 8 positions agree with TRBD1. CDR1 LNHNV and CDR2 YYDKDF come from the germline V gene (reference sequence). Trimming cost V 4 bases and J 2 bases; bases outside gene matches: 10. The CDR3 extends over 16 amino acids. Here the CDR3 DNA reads TGTGCCACCAGCACTGATGACAGGGGTTCCCCCTACGAGCAGTACTTC. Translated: CATSTDDRGSPYEQYF.

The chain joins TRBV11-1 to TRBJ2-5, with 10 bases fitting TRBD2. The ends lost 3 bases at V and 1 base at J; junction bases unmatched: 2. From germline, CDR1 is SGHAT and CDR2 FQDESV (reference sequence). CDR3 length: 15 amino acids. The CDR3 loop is CASSLLAGVQETQYF. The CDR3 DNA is TGTGCCAGCAGCTTGCTAGCGGGGGTCCAAGAGACCCAGTACTTC. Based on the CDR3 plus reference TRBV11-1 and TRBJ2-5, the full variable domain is EAEVAQSPRYKITEKSQAVAFWCDPISGHATLYWYRQILGQGPELLVQFQDESVVDDSQLPKDRFSAERLKGVDSTLKIQPAELGDSAMYLCASSLLAGVQETQYFGPGTRLLVL.